The rows below give T cell receptor beta chains drawn from one sample of a study of identical twins. One entry per CDR3 protein, called by TCRdb with MiXCR from the 5' RACE reads. There are 400,000 to 550,000 distinct CDR3 sequences in the sample; less than 25% occur only once, and about 2.7% lies in the top ten. These data were also filed under a second study, of T cells expressing NK-cell markers.

The sequenced sample was CD4+ T cells sorted from blood. Receptor source: a woman in her late teens or twenties in good health. Both conserved end residues are part of each CDR3. Each record gives: clone size, D gene, V gene, J gene, CDR3 protein, CDR3 DNA. The D gene is left open where the match is weak. The size field is filled for only some rows; it gives once, few, many or a size class.

size: few
D: TRBD2
V: TRBV10-3
J: TRBJ2-3
CDR3: CAIGGGYTDTQYF
DNA: TGTGCCATCGGCGGGGGTTATACAGATACGCAGTATTTT

size: -
D: -
V: TRBV27
J: TRBJ2-1
CDR3: CASRQGGSSYNEQFF
DNA: TGTGCCAGCCGCCAGGGGGGAAGCTCCTACAATGAGCAGTTCTTC

size: few
D: -
V: TRBV24-1
J: TRBJ2-3
CDR3: CATSDNLRDTQYF
DNA: TGTGCCACCAGTGATAACCTTAGGGATACGCAGTATTTT

size: -
D: -
V: TRBV5-1
J: TRBJ1-2
CDR3: CASSSRGVYTF
DNA: TGCGCCAGCAGCAGTAGAGGAGTCTACACCTTC

size: -
D: TRBD1
V: TRBV19
J: TRBJ2-1
CDR3: CASSPGQVSSYNEQFF
DNA: TGTGCCAGTAGTCCGGGACAGGTGAGCTCCTACAATGAGCAGTTCTTC

size: -
D: -
V: TRBV15
J: TRBJ2-5
CDR3: CATSRGQIQETQYF
DNA: TGTGCCACCAGCAGAGGGCAGATACAAGAGACCCAGTACTTC

size: -
D: TRBD2
V: TRBV4-2
J: TRBJ2-1
CDR3: CASSRPEQLAGGSYNEQFF
DNA: TGTGCCAGCAGCCGTCCAGAACAACTAGCGGGAGGCTCCTACAATGAGCAGTTCTTC

size: -
D: -
V: TRBV7-2
J: TRBJ2-3
CDR3: CASSRLQNPDTQYF
DNA: TGTGCCAGCAGCCGACTCCAGAATCCAGATACGCAGTATTTT

size: many
D: -
V: TRBV6-1
J: TRBJ2-3
CDR3: CASSPLAPDTQYF
DNA: TGTGCCAGCAGCCCCCTAGCACCAGATACGCAGTATTTT

size: few
D: TRBD1
V: TRBV5-6
J: TRBJ1-1
CDR3: CASSFDRGWHTEAFF
DNA: TGTGCCAGCAGCTTTGACAGGGGCTGGCACACTGAAGCTTTCTTT

size: few
D: TRBD2
V: TRBV20-1
J: TRBJ2-7
CDR3: CSAQLADLREQYF
DNA: TGCAGTGCCCAGCTAGCGGATCTTCGCGAGCAGTACTTC

size: -
D: -
V: TRBV6-2/TRBV6-3
J: TRBJ2-1
CDR3: CASSSPLRPPTSSSYNEQFF
DNA: TGTGCCAGCAGTTCGCCTTTGAGACCCCCAACTTCCAGCTCCTACAATGAGCAGTTCTTC

size: -
D: -
V: TRBV27
J: TRBJ2-1
CDR3: CASSPWGAHEQFF
DNA: TGTGCCAGCAGTCCCTGGGGGGCCCATGAGCAGTTCTTC

size: -
D: -
V: TRBV7-2
J: TRBJ2-1
CDR3: CASSSYGTPLSGNEQFF
DNA: TGTGCCAGCAGCTCATACGGGACTCCATTAAGTGGCAATGAGCAGTTCTTC

size: few
D: -
V: TRBV3-1
J: TRBJ2-5
CDR3: CASSQDFGLETQYF
DNA: TGTGCCAGCAGCCAAGATTTTGGGTTGGAGACCCAGTACTTC

size: -
D: -
V: TRBV11-3
J: TRBJ2-1
CDR3: CASSLAGGPGSEQFF
DNA: TGTGCCAGCAGCTTAGCTGGGGGGCCTGGTTCGGAGCAGTTCTTC

size: few
D: -
V: TRBV27
J: TRBJ2-7
CDR3: CASSLAVGRAFEQYF
DNA: TGTGCCAGCAGTTTAGCTGTTGGACGGGCATTTGAGCAGTACTTC

size: -
D: TRBD1
V: TRBV10-3
J: TRBJ2-7
CDR3: CAIRGSQGLSYEQYF
DNA: TGTGCCATCAGGGGGTCACAGGGGCTCTCCTACGAGCAGTACTTC

size: -
D: -
V: TRBV20-1
J: TRBJ2-7
CDR3: CSARGGPGEQYF
DNA: TGCAGTGCTAGGGGAGGACCTGGCGAGCAGTACTTC

size: few
D: TRBD1
V: TRBV6-5
J: TRBJ2-7
CDR3: CASSYTGQGVYEQYF
DNA: TGTGCCAGCAGTTACACTGGACAGGGGGTATACGAGCAGTACTTC

size: -
D: TRBD2
V: TRBV5-5
J: TRBJ2-5
CDR3: CASSLRLAGGGTQYF
DNA: TGTGCCAGCAGCTTAAGACTAGCGGGAGGGGGGACCCAGTACTTC

size: few
D: TRBD1
V: TRBV29-1
J: TRBJ2-2
CDR3: CSGIQGAVDGELFF
DNA: TGCAGCGGAATACAGGGGGCGGTGGACGGGGAGCTGTTTTTT

size: few
D: TRBD1
V: TRBV12-3/TRBV12-4
J: TRBJ1-4
CDR3: CASSPYRGRSNEKLFF
DNA: TGTGCCAGCAGTCCATACAGGGGGCGGTCTAATGAAAAACTGTTTTTT

size: few
D: TRBD2
V: TRBV11-3
J: TRBJ2-5
CDR3: CASSVAAGAGETQYF
DNA: TGTGCCAGCAGCGTAGCAGCGGGAGCTGGGGAGACCCAGTACTTC

size: few
D: -
V: TRBV12-3/TRBV12-4
J: TRBJ2-7
CDR3: CASSFSNSYEQYF
DNA: TGTGCCAGCAGTTTCTCGAACTCCTACGAGCAGTACTTC

size: -
D: TRBD2
V: TRBV20-1
J: TRBJ2-7
CDR3: CSAFPGLAVYEQYF
DNA: TGCAGTGCTTTTCCGGGACTAGCGGTTTACGAGCAGTACTTC

size: few
D: -
V: TRBV5-8
J: TRBJ1-2
CDR3: CASSLTGLYGYTF
DNA: TGTGCCAGCAGCTTGACAGGGCTCTATGGCTACACCTTC

size: -
D: TRBD2
V: TRBV20-1
J: TRBJ2-7
CDR3: CSAHRLAGGTNYEQYF
DNA: TGCAGTGCTCACAGACTAGCGGGAGGGACCAACTACGAGCAGTACTTC

size: -
D: -
V: TRBV4-1
J: TRBJ2-7
CDR3: CASSQDVSRAPYEQYF
DNA: TGCGCCAGCAGCCAAGATGTTTCCAGAGCCCCCTACGAGCAGTACTTC

size: few
D: TRBD2
V: TRBV5-1
J: TRBJ2-1
CDR3: CASYSSGDYNEQFF
DNA: TGCGCCAGCTACTCTAGCGGAGACTACAATGAGCAGTTCTTC

size: few
D: -
V: TRBV19
J: TRBJ1-1
CDR3: CASLLNTEAFF
DNA: TGTGCCAGCCTATTGAACACTGAAGCTTTCTTT

size: -
D: TRBD1
V: TRBV9
J: TRBJ2-7
CDR3: CASSLSGGGGEQYF
DNA: TGTGCCAGCAGCCTGTCAGGGGGCGGAGGCGAGCAGTACTTC

size: -
D: -
V: TRBV12-3/TRBV12-4
J: TRBJ2-7
CDR3: CASSPRALFYEQYF
DNA: TGTGCCAGCAGTCCCCGGGCCCTCTTCTACGAGCAGTACTTC

size: many
D: -
V: TRBV10-3
J: TRBJ1-1
CDR3: CAISGQNPPEAFF
DNA: TGTGCCATCAGTGGACAGAACCCCCCTGAAGCTTTCTTT

size: -
D: -
V: TRBV6-5
J: TRBJ1-2
CDR3: CASSYGQGSYGYTF
DNA: TGTGCCAGCAGTTACGGCCAGGGATCGTATGGCTACACCTTC

size: -
D: -
V: TRBV29-1
J: TRBJ2-1
CDR3: CSVDRSGNEQFF
DNA: TGCAGCGTTGACCGTTCGGGGAATGAGCAGTTCTTC

size: -
D: -
V: TRBV24-1
J: TRBJ2-3
CDR3: CATSAGVGDTQYF
DNA: TGTGCCACCAGTGCAGGGGTAGGAGATACGCAGTATTTT

size: few
D: -
V: TRBV5-1
J: TRBJ1-2
CDR3: CASSFQGTGYGYTF
DNA: TGCGCCAGCAGCTTCCAGGGCACTGGGTATGGCTACACCTTC

size: -
D: -
V: TRBV29-1
J: TRBJ1-1
CDR3: CSVEGIAGANTEAFF
DNA: TGCAGCGTTGAAGGAATCGCAGGGGCCAACACTGAAGCTTTCTTT

size: few
D: TRBD1
V: TRBV5-1
J: TRBJ2-2
CDR3: CASSSRQGKSWELFF
DNA: TGCGCCAGCAGCTCCCGACAGGGAAAATCGTGGGAGCTGTTTTTT

size: -
D: -
V: TRBV5-1
J: TRBJ2-1
CDR3: CASSSGNYNEQFF
DNA: TGCGCCAGCAGTTCGGGTAATTACAATGAGCAGTTCTTC

size: few
D: -
V: TRBV24-1
J: TRBJ2-1
CDR3: CATSDSGQLNNEQFF
DNA: TGTGCCACCAGTGATTCCGGACAACTAAACAATGAGCAGTTCTTC

size: -
D: -
V: TRBV5-6
J: TRBJ1-6
CDR3: CASSLVMGDLHF
DNA: TGTGCCAGCAGCTTGGTCATGGGTGACCTCCACTTT

size: -
D: TRBD1
V: TRBV14
J: TRBJ1-4
CDR3: CASSPDRGSNEKLFF
DNA: TGTGCCAGCAGCCCAGACAGGGGAAGTAATGAAAAACTGTTTTTT

size: many
D: -
V: TRBV30
J: TRBJ1-5
CDR3: CAWRIGQIGPQHF
DNA: TGTGCCTGGAGGATCGGCCAGATAGGGCCCCAGCATTTT

size: -
D: -
V: TRBV6-1
J: TRBJ2-2
CDR3: CASVRTYPGGTGELFF
DNA: TGTGCCAGCGTCCGGACCTATCCCGGCGGGACCGGGGAGCTGTTTTTT

size: -
D: -
V: TRBV28
J: TRBJ2-7
CDR3: CASSNGGFYEQYF
DNA: TGTGCCAGCAGCAACGGGGGTTTCTACGAGCAGTACTTC

size: few
D: -
V: TRBV29-1
J: TRBJ1-4
CDR3: CSVEDVGSEKLFF
DNA: TGCAGCGTTGAAGATGTGGGGAGCGAAAAACTGTTTTTT

size: -
D: TRBD2
V: TRBV5-1
J: TRBJ2-3
CDR3: CASSVPSGGGPSQTDTQYF
DNA: TGCGCCAGCAGCGTTCCATCGGGCGGGGGGCCCTCACAGACAGATACGCAGTATTTT

size: -
D: -
V: TRBV7-2
J: TRBJ2-6
CDR3: CASSSDLPGANVLTF
DNA: TGTGCCAGCAGCTCAGACCTGCCTGGGGCCAACGTCCTGACTTTC

size: -
D: -
V: TRBV10-2
J: TRBJ2-2
CDR3: CASSESRFEYTGELFF
DNA: TGCGCCAGCAGTGAGTCCCGGTTCGAGTACACCGGGGAGCTGTTTTTT

size: -
D: -
V: TRBV20-1
J: TRBJ2-7
CDR3: CSASRSGLYEQYF
DNA: TGCAGTGCTAGTCGCTCGGGTCTCTACGAGCAGTACTTC

size: -
D: -
V: TRBV7-9
J: TRBJ2-7
CDR3: CASSIFQGSEYEQYF
DNA: TGTGCCAGCAGCATATTCCAGGGGAGCGAGTACGAGCAGTACTTC

size: -
D: -
V: TRBV20-1
J: TRBJ2-6
CDR3: CSARVPGTNVLTF
DNA: TGCAGTGCTAGAGTCCCAGGGACCAACGTCCTGACTTTC

size: -
D: TRBD2
V: TRBV5-4
J: TRBJ2-3
CDR3: CASSTSTSGSTDTQYF
DNA: TGTGCCAGCAGCACCTCGACTAGCGGGAGCACAGATACGCAGTATTTT

size: few
D: -
V: TRBV13
J: TRBJ2-7
CDR3: CASSFRQGFSYEQYF
DNA: TGTGCCAGCAGCTTCCGCCAGGGCTTCTCCTACGAGCAGTACTTC

size: -
D: -
V: TRBV9
J: TRBJ2-3
CDR3: CASSVRAPGDTQYF
DNA: TGTGCCAGCAGCGTCCGGGCGCCCGGAGATACGCAGTATTTT

size: many
D: -
V: TRBV12-3/TRBV12-4
J: TRBJ1-2
CDR3: CASSYGRSYGYTF
DNA: TGTGCCAGCAGTTACGGGCGGTCCTATGGCTACACCTTC

size: -
D: -
V: TRBV20-1
J: TRBJ2-1
CDR3: CSAREALGLWGKQFF
DNA: TGCAGTGCTAGAGAAGCCCTCGGACTGTGGGGTAAGCAGTTCTTC

size: few
D: -
V: TRBV25-1
J: TRBJ2-4
CDR3: CASSEGGLTGKNIQYF
DNA: TGTGCCAGCAGTGAGGGTGGCCTGACAGGCAAAAACATTCAGTACTTC